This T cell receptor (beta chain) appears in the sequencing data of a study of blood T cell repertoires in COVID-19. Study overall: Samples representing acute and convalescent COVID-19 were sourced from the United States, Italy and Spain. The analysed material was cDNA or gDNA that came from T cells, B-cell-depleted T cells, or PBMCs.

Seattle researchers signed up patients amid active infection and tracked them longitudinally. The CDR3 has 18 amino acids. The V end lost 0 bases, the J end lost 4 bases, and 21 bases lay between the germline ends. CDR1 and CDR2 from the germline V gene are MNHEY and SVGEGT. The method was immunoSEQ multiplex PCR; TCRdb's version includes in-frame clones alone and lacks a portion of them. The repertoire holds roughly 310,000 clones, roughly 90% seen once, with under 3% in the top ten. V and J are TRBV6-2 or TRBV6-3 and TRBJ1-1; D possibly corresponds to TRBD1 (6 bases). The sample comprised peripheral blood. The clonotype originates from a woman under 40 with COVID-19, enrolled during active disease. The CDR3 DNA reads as TGTGCCAGCAGTTACTCAATCACAGGGTGGCCCGAGGGCACTGAAGCTTTCTTT. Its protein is CASSYSITGWPEGTEAFF.